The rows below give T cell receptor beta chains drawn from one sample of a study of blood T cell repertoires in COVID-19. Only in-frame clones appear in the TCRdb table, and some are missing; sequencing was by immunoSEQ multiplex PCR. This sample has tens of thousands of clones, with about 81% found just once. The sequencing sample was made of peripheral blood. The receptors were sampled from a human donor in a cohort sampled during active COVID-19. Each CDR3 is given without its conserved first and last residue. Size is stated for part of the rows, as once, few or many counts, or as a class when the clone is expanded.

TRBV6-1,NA,ASSEGYSGGNSPLH
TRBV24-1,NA,ATSDPGTGYNEQF
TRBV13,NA,ASSLAGLAIYEQY
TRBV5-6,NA,ASSARGSGAYNEQF
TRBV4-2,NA,ASSQDAETGHYGYT
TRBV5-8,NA,ASSPVGARSSQH
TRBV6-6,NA,ASSRTALSYNEQF
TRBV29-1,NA,SVALAGVETQY
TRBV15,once,ATSDRGLGNIQY
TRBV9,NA,ASSVSGTSGSEQY
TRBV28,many,ASYTGTPNTGELF
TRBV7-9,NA,ASNQSPSGRGTGELF
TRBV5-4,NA,ASSRTPIALEADTQY
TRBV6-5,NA,ASSYHGTSYEQY
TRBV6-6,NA,ASRMESGSSEQY
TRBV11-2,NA,ASSLSSHNEQF
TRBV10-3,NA,AISESGGASEKLF
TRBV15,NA,ATSSPGDSGSSYEQY
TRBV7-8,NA,ASSLDRGQEGTQY
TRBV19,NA,ASSRQLTNTGELF
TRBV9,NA,ASSVWAGPYNEQF
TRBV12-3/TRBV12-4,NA,ASSPHRVDEQF
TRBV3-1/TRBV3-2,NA,ASSQDHRAF
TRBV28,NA,ASSLGQGRIGELF